This record concerns one T cell receptor (beta chain) sequence. Its specificity is unknown. Exposure to brentuximab vedotin varied, and each patient had relapsed following autologous stem cell transplantation. This sample is drawn from a study of PD-1 blockade in classical Hodgkin lymphoma. Study results and caveats: When set against healthy donors, newly diagnosed patients were reported to show lower baseline TCR diversity. Prior therapy or disease activity may underlie the repertoire differences, whose causes remain undefined. Diversity similar to that of newly diagnosed patients was seen at baseline in complete responders.

In germline, CDR1 is SGHAT, CDR2 FQNNGV. This CDR3 has 16 residues. V lost 5 bases, J lost 0 bases, and 8 bases stayed unmatched. This table comes from immunoSEQ multiplex PCR, and its TCRdb copy is limited to in-frame clones, with some not included. The sample shows 43,000 or so clones, around nine tenths of them seen only once. This specimen consisted of peripheral blood mononuclear cells (PBMCs), obtained at baseline. The chain employs TRBV11-2 and TRBJ2-3; TRBD2 aligns across 7 bases. The sequence came from a human donor with classical Hodgkin lymphoma. The chain's CDR3 is CASSRLGGLSTDTQYF. The CDR3, as DNA: TGTGCCAGCAGCCGACTCGGGGGGTTGAGCACAGATACGCAGTATTTT.